This T cell receptor beta chain was sequenced during a study of neurological immune-mediated disorders. This clonotype has a count of ten or more. Its matching antigen is unknown. Among the participants, healthy controls were blood bank volunteers in Maryland, USA. Synthesis of cDNA was accomplished via 5'RACE employing 10-nucleotide random UMIs. TCRdb itself ran the 5' RACE reads through MiXCR, one entry per CDR3 protein. The sample has nearly 45,000 distinct CDR3 sequences, roughly an eighth seen once. This CDR3 region has 15 residues. V trimming: 4 bases; J trimming: 4 bases; junction bases outside the gene matches: 6. Study outcomes and limitations: No CDR3 amino acid sequences were shared by expanded clones across subjects, suggesting private repertoires in all groups.

Material: PBMCs. The sequence came from a female donor in good health. The chain links TRBV12-3 or TRBV12-4 to TRBJ1-1; 10 positions agree with TRBD1. CDR3 protein: CASSSGQGRSTEAFF. The CDR3 DNA is TGTGCCAGCAGTTCGGGACAGGGGAGAAGCACTGAAGCTTTCTTT.